This is a list of T cell receptor beta chains from one sample in a study of siplizumab effects on memory and regulatory T cells. Generated by immunoSEQ multiplex PCR, the TCRdb table keeps only in-frame clones and is missing some. Of more than 70,000 clones listed, 85% to 95% were seen once; the top ten hold less than 20%. What was sequenced was CD8+ T cells sorted from blood. The receptors shown here come from a human donor in good health. CDR3s include the opening cysteine and the closing phenylalanine or tryptophan. The D gene is left open where the match is weak. Size is omitted from some rows. Given values are once, few, many or a class for expanded clones.

v_call	j_call	d_call	clone_size	cdr3_aa	cdr3_nt
TRBV21-1	TRBJ2-7	.	.	CASSKSVRRSEQYF	TGTGCCAGCAGCAAATCGGTCAGGCGGTCTGAGCAGTACTTC
TRBV1	TRBJ2-5	.	once	CTSSQDRPGEGKTQYF	TGCACCAGCAGCCAAGATCGTCCGGGAGAGGGGAAGACCCAGTACTTC
TRBV4-1	TRBJ2-1	TRBD2	.	CASSQSETTSGNNEQFF	TGCGCCAGCAGCCAAAGCGAGACGACTAGCGGAAACAATGAGCAGTTCTTC
TRBV7-8	TRBJ2-3	.	.	CASSLIQSVDTQYF	TGTGCCAGCAGCTTAATTCAGTCCGTAGATACGCAGTATTTT
TRBV7-8	TRBJ2-7	TRBD2	.	CASSEGLAGVYEQYF	TGTGCCAGCAGCGAAGGACTAGCGGGAGTCTACGAGCAGTACTTC
TRBV5-6	TRBJ2-3	.	.	CASSFQWNTQYF	TGTGCCAGCAGCTTCCAGTGGAATACGCAGTATTTT
TRBV9	TRBJ2-2	.	.	CASSVGGNTGELFF	TGTGCCAGCAGCGTAGGTGGAAACACCGGGGAGCTGTTTTTT
TRBV30	TRBJ1-2	TRBD1	.	CAWTRTGFHF	TGTGCCTGGACCCGGACAGGGTTTCACTTC
TRBV15	TRBJ2-5	TRBD2	.	CATSGGSGGPFETQYF	TGTGCCACCAGCGGGGGGTCGGGAGGGCCTTTTGAGACCCAGTACTTC
TRBV9	TRBJ2-3	TRBD2	.	CASSGTSGPTDTQYF	TGTGCCAGCAGCGGGACTAGCGGGCCGACAGATACGCAGTATTTT
TRBV2	TRBJ1-1	.	.	CASSGRMNTEAFF	TGTGCCAGCAGTGGGCGGATGAACACTGAAGCTTTCTTT
TRBV9	TRBJ2-2	TRBD1	.	CASSVEGTGGRAGELFF	TGTGCCAGCAGCGTAGAAGGGACAGGGGGCCGGGCCGGGGAGCTGTTTTTT
TRBV7-6	TRBJ2-2	.	.	CASGGQNTGELFF	TGTGCCAGCGGAGGGCAGAACACCGGGGAGCTGTTTTTT
TRBV10-3	TRBJ1-1	.	.	CAISDRAEAFF	TGTGCCATCAGTGACAGGGCTGAAGCTTTCTTT
TRBV19	TRBJ2-7	TRBD2	.	CASSAGGYEQYF	TGTGCCAGTAGTGCGGGAGGCTACGAGCAGTACTTC
TRBV4-1	TRBJ1-5	.	once	CASSLSLDQPQHF	TGCGCCAGCAGCCTCTCATTAGATCAGCCCCAGCATTTT
TRBV5-8	TRBJ2-7	.	few	CASIQQYF	TGTGCCAGCATCCAGCAGTACTTC
TRBV7-8	TRBJ2-3	TRBD2	.	CASSLAGGRADTQYF	TGTGCCAGCAGCTTAGCGGGAGGGAGGGCAGATACGCAGTATTTT
TRBV5-1	TRBJ2-7	TRBD2	.	CASSSSSGSYRYEQYF	TGCGCCAGCAGCTCTTCTAGCGGGAGTTATCGATACGAGCAGTACTTC
TRBV5-6	TRBJ1-2	.	.	CASEDGGGYTF	TGTGCCAGCGAGGACGGGGGTGGCTACACCTTC
TRBV28	TRBJ2-5	TRBD2	.	CASSFSLAAKETQYF	TGTGCCAGCAGTTTTTCACTAGCGGCCAAAGAGACCCAGTACTTC
TRBV2	TRBJ1-5	.	.	CAITGIFQPQHF	TGTGCCATCACAGGGATTTTCCAGCCCCAGCATTTT
TRBV27	TRBJ2-5	TRBD1	.	CASSPPDRGRETQYF	TGTGCCAGCAGTCCACCAGACAGGGGGCGGGAGACCCAGTACTTC
TRBV5-6	TRBJ2-3	.	.	CASSLLDTQYF	TGTGCCAGCAGCTTACTTGATACGCAGTATTTT
TRBV7-8	TRBJ2-3	TRBD2	once	CASSLGAGGIPTDTQYF	TGTGCCAGCAGCTTAGGGGCGGGAGGAATTCCCACAGATACGCAGTATTTT
TRBV2	TRBJ2-5	.	.	CASIAELETQYF	TGTGCCAGCATCGCGGAGTTGGAGACCCAGTACTTC
TRBV27	TRBJ2-1	.	.	CASTQNSVSEQFF	TGTGCCAGCACCCAGAATAGTGTGAGTGAGCAGTTCTTC
TRBV19	TRBJ1-1	.	.	CASRGQMNTEAFF	TGTGCCAGTAGAGGACAGATGAACACTGAAGCTTTCTTT